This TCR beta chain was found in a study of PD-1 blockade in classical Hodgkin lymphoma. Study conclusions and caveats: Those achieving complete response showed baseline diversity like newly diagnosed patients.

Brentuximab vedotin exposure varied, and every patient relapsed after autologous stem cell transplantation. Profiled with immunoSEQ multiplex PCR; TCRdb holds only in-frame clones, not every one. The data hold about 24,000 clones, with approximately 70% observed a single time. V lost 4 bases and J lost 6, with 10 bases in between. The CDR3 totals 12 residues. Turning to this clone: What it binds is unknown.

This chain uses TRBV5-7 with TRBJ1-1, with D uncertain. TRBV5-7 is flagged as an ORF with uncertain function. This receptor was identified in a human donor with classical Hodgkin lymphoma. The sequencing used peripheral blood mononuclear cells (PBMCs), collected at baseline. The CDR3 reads CASSLRFSEAFF. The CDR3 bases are TGTGCCAGCAGCCTCCGGTTTTCTGAAGCTTTCTTT.